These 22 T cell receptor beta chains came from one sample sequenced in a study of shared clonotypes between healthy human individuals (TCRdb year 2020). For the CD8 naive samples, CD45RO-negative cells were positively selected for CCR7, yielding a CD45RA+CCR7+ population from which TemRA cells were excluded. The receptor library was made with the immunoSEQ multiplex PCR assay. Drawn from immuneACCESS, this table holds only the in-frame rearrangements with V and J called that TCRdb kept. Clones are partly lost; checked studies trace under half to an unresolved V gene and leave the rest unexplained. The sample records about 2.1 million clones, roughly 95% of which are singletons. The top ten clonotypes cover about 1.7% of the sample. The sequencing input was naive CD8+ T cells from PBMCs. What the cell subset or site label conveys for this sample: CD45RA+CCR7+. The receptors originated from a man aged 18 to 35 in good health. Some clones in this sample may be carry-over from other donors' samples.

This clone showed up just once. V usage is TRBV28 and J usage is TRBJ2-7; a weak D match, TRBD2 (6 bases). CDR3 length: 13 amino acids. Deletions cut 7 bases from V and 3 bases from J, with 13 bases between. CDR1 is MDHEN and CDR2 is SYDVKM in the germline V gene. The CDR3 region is CASTLGGFYEQYF. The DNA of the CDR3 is TGTGCCAGCACCCTGGGGGGTTTCTACGAGCAGTACTTC.

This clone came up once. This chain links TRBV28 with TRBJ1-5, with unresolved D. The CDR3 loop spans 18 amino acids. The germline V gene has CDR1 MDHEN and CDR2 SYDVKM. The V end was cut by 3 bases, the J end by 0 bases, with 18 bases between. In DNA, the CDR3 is TGTGCCAGCAGTTTCCCTGAGGATCCCCGTAATAGCAATCAGCCCCAGCATTTT. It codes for CASSFPEDPRNSNQPQHF.

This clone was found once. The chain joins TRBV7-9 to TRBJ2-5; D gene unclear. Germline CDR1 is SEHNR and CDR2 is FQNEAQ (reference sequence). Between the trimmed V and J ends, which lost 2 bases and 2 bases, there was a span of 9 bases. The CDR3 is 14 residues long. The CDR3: CASSLFEWQETQYF. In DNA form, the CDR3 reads TGTGCCAGCAGCTTATTTGAGTGGCAAGAGACCCAGTACTTC.

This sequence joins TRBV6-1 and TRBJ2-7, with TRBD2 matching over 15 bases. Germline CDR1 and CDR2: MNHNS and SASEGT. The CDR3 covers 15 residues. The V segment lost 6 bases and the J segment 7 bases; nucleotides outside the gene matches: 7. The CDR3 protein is CASSGLAGGPREQYF. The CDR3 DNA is TGTGCCAGCAGCGGACTAGCGGGAGGGCCGAGAGAGCAGTACTTC.

The CDR3 reads CASSLAGTPWEQYF. The CDR3 nucleotides read TGCGCCAGCAGCTTGGCCGGGACCCCCTGGGAGCAGTACTTC. The V and J genes are TRBV5-1 and TRBJ2-7, with D possibly called TRBD1 or TRBD2 (5 bases each). V shed 0 bases and J shed 7 bases, with 14 bases lying between them. The CDR3 runs 14 residues. CDR1 and CDR2 from the germline V gene are SGHRS and YFSETQ.

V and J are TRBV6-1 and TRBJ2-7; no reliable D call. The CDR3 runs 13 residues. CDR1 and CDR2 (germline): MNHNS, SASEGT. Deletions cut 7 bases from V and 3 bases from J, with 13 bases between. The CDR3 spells CASTLASSYEQYF. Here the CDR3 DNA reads TGTGCCAGCACCCTGGCCTCGAGCTACGAGCAGTACTTC.

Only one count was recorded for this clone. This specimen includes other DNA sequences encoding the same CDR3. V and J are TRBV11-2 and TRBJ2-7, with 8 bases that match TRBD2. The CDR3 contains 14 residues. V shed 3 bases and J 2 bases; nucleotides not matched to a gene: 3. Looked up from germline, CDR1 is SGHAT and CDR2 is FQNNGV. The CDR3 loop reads CASSFLAGTYEQYF. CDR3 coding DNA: TGTGCCAGCAGCTTTTTAGCGGGAACCTACGAGCAGTACTTC.

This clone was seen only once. The CDR3 nucleotides are TGTGCCAGCAGCCAAGCAGGGGACTATGGCTACACCTTC. This codes for CASSQAGDYGYTF. V usage is TRBV7-3 and J usage is TRBJ1-2; D perhaps matches TRBD1 (6 bases). The germline gives CDR1 SGHTA, CDR2 FQGTGA. The V end was cut by 5 bases, the J end by 3 bases, with 10 bases between. The CDR3 extends over 13 amino acids.

DNA of the CDR3: TGCGCCAGCAGCCAAGTGGAGGGAGATGGAAACACCATATATTTT. Protein product: CASSQVEGDGNTIYF. J is TRBJ1-3 and V is TRBV4-1; D is unresolved. This CDR3 has 15 residues. Deletions cut 1 base from V and 3 bases from J, with 10 bases between. Germline V lookup: CDR1 MGHRA, CDR2 YSYEKL.

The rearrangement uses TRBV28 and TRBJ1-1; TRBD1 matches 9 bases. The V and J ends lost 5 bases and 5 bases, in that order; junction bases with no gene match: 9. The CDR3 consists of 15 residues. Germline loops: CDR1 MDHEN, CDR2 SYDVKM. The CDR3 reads CASSLNTGGWTEAFF. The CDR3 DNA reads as TGTGCCAGCAGTCTAAACACAGGGGGCTGGACTGAAGCTTTCTTT.

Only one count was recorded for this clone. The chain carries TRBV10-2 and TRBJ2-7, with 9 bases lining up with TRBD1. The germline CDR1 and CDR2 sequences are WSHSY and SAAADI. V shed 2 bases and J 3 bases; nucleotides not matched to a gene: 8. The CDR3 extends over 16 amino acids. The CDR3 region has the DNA TGCGCCAGCAGTGAGGCCCTGGGGACAGGGATCTACGAGCAGTACTTC. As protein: CASSEALGTGIYEQYF.

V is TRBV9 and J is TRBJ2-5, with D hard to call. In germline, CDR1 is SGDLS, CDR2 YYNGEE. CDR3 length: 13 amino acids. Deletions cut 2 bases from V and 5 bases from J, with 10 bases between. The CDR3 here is CASSVTGGETQYF. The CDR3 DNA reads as TGTGCCAGCAGCGTGACGGGTGGGGAGACCCAGTACTTC.

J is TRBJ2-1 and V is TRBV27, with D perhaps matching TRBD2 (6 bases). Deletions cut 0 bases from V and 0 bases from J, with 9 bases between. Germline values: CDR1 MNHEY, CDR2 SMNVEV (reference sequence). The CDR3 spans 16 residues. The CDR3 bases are TGTGCCAGCAGTTTATCGGTGGGGGGCTCCTACAATGAGCAGTTCTTC. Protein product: CASSLSVGGSYNEQFF.

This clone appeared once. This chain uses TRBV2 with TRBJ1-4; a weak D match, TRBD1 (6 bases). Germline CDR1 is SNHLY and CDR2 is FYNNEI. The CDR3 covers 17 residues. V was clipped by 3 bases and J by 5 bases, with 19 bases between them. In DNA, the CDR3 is TGTGCCAGCAGTGAGGGGACATCGACCCTATTGAATGAAAAACTGTTTTTT. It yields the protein CASSEGTSTLLNEKLFF.

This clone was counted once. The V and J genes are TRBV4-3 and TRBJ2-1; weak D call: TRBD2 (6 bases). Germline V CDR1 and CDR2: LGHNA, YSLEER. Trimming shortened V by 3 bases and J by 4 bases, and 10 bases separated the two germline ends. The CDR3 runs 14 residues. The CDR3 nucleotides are TGCGCCAGCAGCCATGGACTAAAGTACAATGAGCAGTTCTTC. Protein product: CASSHGLKYNEQFF.

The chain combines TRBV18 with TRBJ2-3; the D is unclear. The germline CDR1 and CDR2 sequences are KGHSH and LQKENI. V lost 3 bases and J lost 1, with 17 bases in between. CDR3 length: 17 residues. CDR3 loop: CASSPVKVRACTDTQYF. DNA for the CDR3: TGTGCCAGCTCACCCGTGAAAGTCCGAGCCTGCACAGATACGCAGTATTTT.

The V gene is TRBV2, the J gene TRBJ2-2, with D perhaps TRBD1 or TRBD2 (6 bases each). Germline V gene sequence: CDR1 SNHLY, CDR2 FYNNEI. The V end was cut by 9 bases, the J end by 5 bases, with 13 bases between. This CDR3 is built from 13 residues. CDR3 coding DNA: TGTGCCAGACGGAGGGGGAGAACCGGGGAGCTGTTTTTT. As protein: CARRRGRTGELFF.

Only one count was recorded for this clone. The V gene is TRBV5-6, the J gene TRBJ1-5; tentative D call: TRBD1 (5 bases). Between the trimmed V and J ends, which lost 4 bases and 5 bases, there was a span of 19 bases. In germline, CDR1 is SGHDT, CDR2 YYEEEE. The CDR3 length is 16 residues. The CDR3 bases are TGTGCCAGCAGCCTAGGGACCGGGATTGGGGATCAGCCCCAGCATTTT. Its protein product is CASSLGTGIGDQPQHF.

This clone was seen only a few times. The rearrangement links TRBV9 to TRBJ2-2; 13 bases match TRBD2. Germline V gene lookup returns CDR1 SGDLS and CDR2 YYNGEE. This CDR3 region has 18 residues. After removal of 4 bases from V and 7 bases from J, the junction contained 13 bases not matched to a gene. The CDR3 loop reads CASSFGLAGAGWNGELFF. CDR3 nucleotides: TGTGCCAGCAGCTTCGGACTAGCGGGAGCGGGTTGGAACGGGGAGCTGTTTTTT.

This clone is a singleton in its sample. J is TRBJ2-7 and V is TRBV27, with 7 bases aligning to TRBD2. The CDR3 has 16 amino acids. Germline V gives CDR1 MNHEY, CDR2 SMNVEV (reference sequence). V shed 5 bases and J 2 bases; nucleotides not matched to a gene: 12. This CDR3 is CASSLSGGRSTYEQYF. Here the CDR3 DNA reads TGTGCCAGCAGTCTCTCGGGGGGACGTAGTACCTACGAGCAGTACTTC.

CDR3 sequence: CASSWGAGVNTEAFF. CDR3 in DNA: TGTGCCAGCAGTTGGGGGGCAGGGGTAAACACTGAAGCTTTCTTT. The chain carries TRBV28 and TRBJ1-1, with D perhaps matching TRBD1 (6 bases). The germline CDR1 and CDR2 sequences are MDHEN and SYDVKM. This CDR3 comprises 15 residues. V lost 4 bases, J lost 2 bases, and 14 bases lay in between.

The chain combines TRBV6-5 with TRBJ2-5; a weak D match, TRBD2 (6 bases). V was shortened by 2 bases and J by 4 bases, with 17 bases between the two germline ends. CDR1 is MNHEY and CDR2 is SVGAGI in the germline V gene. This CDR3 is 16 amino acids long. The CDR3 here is CASSYAHRGAGETQYF. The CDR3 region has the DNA TGTGCCAGCAGTTACGCCCATAGGGGAGCGGGAGAGACCCAGTACTTC.